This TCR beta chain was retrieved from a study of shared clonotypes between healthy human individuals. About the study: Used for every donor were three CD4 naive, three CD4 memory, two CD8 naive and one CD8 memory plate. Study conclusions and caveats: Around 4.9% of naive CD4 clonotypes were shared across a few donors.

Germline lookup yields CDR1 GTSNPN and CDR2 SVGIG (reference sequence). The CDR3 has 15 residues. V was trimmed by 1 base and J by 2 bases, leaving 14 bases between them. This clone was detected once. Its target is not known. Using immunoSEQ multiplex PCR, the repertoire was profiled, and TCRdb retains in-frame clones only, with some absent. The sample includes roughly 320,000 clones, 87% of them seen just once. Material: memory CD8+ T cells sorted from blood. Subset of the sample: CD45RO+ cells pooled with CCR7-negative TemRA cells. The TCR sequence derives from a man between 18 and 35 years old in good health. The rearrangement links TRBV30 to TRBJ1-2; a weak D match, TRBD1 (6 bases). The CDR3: CAWSDEQGPNYGYTF. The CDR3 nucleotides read TGTGCCTGGAGTGACGAACAGGGTCCGAACTATGGCTACACCTTC.